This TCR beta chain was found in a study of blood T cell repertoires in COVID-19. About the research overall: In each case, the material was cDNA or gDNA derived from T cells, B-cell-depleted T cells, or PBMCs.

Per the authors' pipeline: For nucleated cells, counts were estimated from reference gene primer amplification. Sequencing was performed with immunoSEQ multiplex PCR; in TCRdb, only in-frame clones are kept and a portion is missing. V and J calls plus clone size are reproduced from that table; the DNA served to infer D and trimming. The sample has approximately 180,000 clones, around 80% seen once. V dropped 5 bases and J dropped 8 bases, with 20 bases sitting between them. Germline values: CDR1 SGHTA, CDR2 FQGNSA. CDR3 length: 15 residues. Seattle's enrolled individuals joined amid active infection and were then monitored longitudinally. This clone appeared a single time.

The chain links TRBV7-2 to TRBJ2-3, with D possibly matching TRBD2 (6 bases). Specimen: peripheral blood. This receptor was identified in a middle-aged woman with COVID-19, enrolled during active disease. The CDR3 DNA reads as TGTGCCAGCAGCCCGGGGACTGGGGACCCGGGTACGCAGTATTTT. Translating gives CASSPGTGDPGTQYF.